One sample yielded the 11 T cell receptor beta chains listed below, sequenced in a study of CD8 T cells in Susac syndrome. Random hexamers served to reverse transcribe roughly 0.45 to 1 ug RNA. TCRdb redid the calling of the immunoSEQ multiplex PCR reads with MiXCR, one entry per CDR3 protein. The sample holds about 64,000 distinct CDR3 sequences, roughly 94% seen once. The sample consisted of CD8+ T cells from PBMCs. These receptors originate from a human donor with multiple sclerosis.

The chain recombines TRBV5-6 with TRBJ1-6; the D gene is possibly TRBD1 (5 bases). The germline V gene has CDR1 SGHDT and CDR2 YYEEEE. CDR3 length: 13 residues. Trimming took off 2 bases at V and 7 bases at J, with 7 bases between the two ends. The CDR3 spells CASSFGGNSPLHF. CDR3 bases: TGTGCCAGCAGCTTCGGGGGGAATTCACCCCTCCACTTT.

The chain employs TRBV3-1 and TRBJ1-2; tentatively, D is TRBD1 (5 bases). This CDR3 comprises 15 residues. Germline CDR1 and CDR2: LGHDT and YNNKEL (reference sequence). Trimming pared 0 bases from V and 3 bases from J, leaving 11 bases between. The CDR3: CASSQDFRQHYGYTF. Written as DNA, the CDR3 is TGTGCCAGCAGCCAAGATTTCAGACAGCACTATGGCTACACCTTC.

V is TRBV5-4 and J is TRBJ1-1; D might be TRBD1 (5 bases). The CDR3 spans 15 residues. V lost 3 bases to trimming and J lost 4 bases, with 16 bases between them. Germline CDR1 is SGHNT and CDR2 is YYREEE (reference sequence). This chain's CDR3 is CASSWVGGGTTEAFF. The CDR3 DNA reads TGTGCCAGCAGCTGGGTTGGGGGTGGTACCACTGAAGCTTTCTTT.

This clonotype was seen only once. The rearrangement links TRBV24-1 to TRBJ2-7; D unresolved. The CDR3 is made up of 13 amino acids. The germline CDR1 and CDR2 sequences are KGHDR and SFDVKD. With 7 bases removed from V and 2 bases from J, the gap between germline ends came to 11 bases. The CDR3 region is CATRDPRTYEQYF. The CDR3 DNA reads as TGTGCCACCAGGGACCCTCGTACCTACGAGCAGTACTTC.

This rearrangement joins TRBV20-1 to TRBJ1-2; 8 bases match TRBD1. V lost 3 bases, J lost 0 bases, and 6 bases stayed unmatched. Germline lookup yields CDR1 DFQATT and CDR2 SNEGSKA (reference sequence). The CDR3 spans 15 residues. DNA of the CDR3: TGCAGTGCTAGGACGACAGGGGCGGCTAACTATGGCTACACCTTC. Amino acids: CSARTTGAANYGYTF.

This chain joins TRBV2 and TRBJ1-2; D is undetermined. This CDR3 contains 12 residues. Per germline, CDR1 SNHLY and CDR2 FYNNEI. V shed 4 bases and J shed 6 bases, with 9 bases lying between them. CDR3 bases: TGTGCCAGCAGTGCTAGTGGGGATGGCTACACCTTC. Protein sequence: CASSASGDGYTF. Variable domain in full (rest from reference TRBV2 and TRBJ1-2): EPEVTQTPSHQVTQMGQEVILRCVPISNHLYFYWYRQILGQKVEFLVSFYNNEISEKSEIFDDQFSVERPDGSNFTLKIRSTKLEDSAMYFCASSASGDGYTFGSGTRLTVV.

This clonotype was observed once. V is TRBV29-1 and J is TRBJ2-1; D remains unclear. This CDR3 has 10 residues. CDR1 and CDR2 (germline): SQVTM, ANQGSEA. Trimming took 6 bases from V and 13 from J, leaving 13 bases between them. CDR3 amino acids: CSVTDNRQFF. CDR3 coding DNA: TGCAGCGTGACCGACAATCGACAGTTCTTC.

The V gene is TRBV7-9, the J gene TRBJ1-4; possibly TRBD1 for D (5 bases). Trimming stripped 6 bases from V and 10 bases from J, with 12 bases between. CDR1 is SEHNR, CDR2 FQNEAQ, per germline (reference sequence). The CDR3 sequence is 12 residues long. Here the CDR3 DNA reads TGTGCCAGCAGTTCCCCCGGGACAAAACTGTTTTTT. This gives the protein CASSSPGTKLFF.

The chain carries TRBV29-1 and TRBJ2-1, with 12 bases that match TRBD2. The CDR3 length is 16 residues. The junction had 9 bases not matched to a gene; V was cut back by 0 bases and J by 9 bases. Germline V CDR1 and CDR2: SQVTM, ANQGSEA. CDR3 bases: TGCAGCGTTGAAGATGGTCCTAGCGGGAGGGCCCCTGAGCAGTTCTTC. It codes for CSVEDGPSGRAPEQFF.

The CDR3 DNA reads as TGCGCCAGCAGTGAGTCGACGGCTAGCCTCTCCTACGAGCAGTACTTC. This codes for CASSESTASLSYEQYF. The V gene is TRBV10-2, the J gene TRBJ2-7, with D perhaps TRBD2 (5 bases). Trimming left V 0 bases short and J 0 bases short, with 12 bases between. This CDR3 is built from 16 residues. Germline CDR1 is WSHSY and CDR2 is SAAADI.

The chain links TRBV27 to TRBJ2-1; TRBD1 might be the D (5 bases). Germline V CDR1 and CDR2: MNHEY, SMNVEV (reference sequence). This CDR3 region has 11 residues. This chain's CDR3 is CGCQRGNEQFF. CDR3 DNA: TGTGGGTGCCAAAGGGGCAATGAGCAGTTCTTC.